Presented here are 6 T cell receptor beta chains from one specimen sequenced in a study of T cells after yellow fever vaccination. TCRdb recomputed calls from the 5' RACE reads with MiXCR, one row per CDR3 protein. Altogether over 150,000 distinct CDR3 sequences are present, 6.2% being singletons, with the ten largest covering just under 3%. The source was CD4+ T cells sorted from PBMCs, collected on the day of the first yellow fever vaccination. All receptors derive from a man in his late teens or twenties who received the YFV17D yellow fever vaccine.

This rearrangement joins TRBV11-2 to TRBJ2-5; D is possibly TRBD2 (6 bases). V was trimmed by 1 base and J by 0 bases, leaving 18 bases between them. Germline values: CDR1 SGHAT, CDR2 FQNNGV. This CDR3 is 18 amino acids long. The CDR3 spells CASSLGVGGLSYQETQYF. The CDR3 coding sequence is TGTGCCAGCAGCTTAGGGGTTGGGGGACTGTCGTACCAAGAGACCCAGTACTTC. Supplemented by reference TRBV11-2 and TRBJ2-5, the full variable domain reads EAGVAQSPRYKIIEKRQSVAFWCNPISGHATLYWYQQILGQGPKLLIQFQNNGVVDDSQLPKDRFSAERLKGVDSTLKIQPAKLEDSAVYLCASSLGVGGLSYQETQYFGPGTRLLVL.

The chain couples TRBV5-5 to TRBJ1-6; unclear D gene. Germline CDR1 is SGHKS and CDR2 is YYEKEE (reference sequence). Trimming shortened V by 2 bases and J by 7 bases, and 7 bases separated the two germline ends. CDR3 length: 13 amino acids. This CDR3 reads CASSFDINSPLHF. The CDR3 nucleotides read TGTGCCAGCAGCTTCGACATCAATTCACCCCTCCACTTT.

This clonotype was detected ten times or more. This rearrangement joins TRBV6-2 or TRBV6-3 to TRBJ1-5; weak D call: TRBD1 (5 bases). Germline CDR1 is MNHEY and CDR2 is SVGEGT. V lost 6 bases and J lost 7, with 22 bases in between. The CDR3 contains 16 residues. CDR3 loop: CASRLPWQGFWQPQHF. The DNA of the CDR3 is TGTGCCAGCAGGTTACCTTGGCAGGGTTTTTGGCAGCCCCAGCATTTT.

A few counts support this clonotype. V usage is TRBV5-1 and J usage is TRBJ2-1; no clear D gene. V shed 0 bases and J shed 6 bases, with 7 bases lying between them. The germline gives CDR1 SGHRS, CDR2 YFSETQ. This CDR3 contains 13 residues. The CDR3 DNA reads as TGCGCCAGCAGCTTGGCACATCGCAATGAGCAGTTCTTC. Amino acids: CASSLAHRNEQFF.

This clonotype was recorded at least ten times. V and J are TRBV5-6 and TRBJ1-5; no clear D. Looked up from germline, CDR1 is SGHDT and CDR2 is YYEEEE. This CDR3 is 17 amino acids long. Deletions cut 2 bases from V and 5 bases from J, with 20 bases between. The CDR3 nucleotides read TGTGCCAGCAGCTTTCGGTCAGTGACACTTCCAGATCAGCCCCAGCATTTT. As protein: CASSFRSVTLPDQPQHF.

There are many counts of this clonotype. The chain employs TRBV12-3 or TRBV12-4 and TRBJ1-1; D is perhaps TRBD1 (6 bases). The CDR3 has 14 amino acids. V lost 8 bases and J lost 1, with 14 bases in between. In nucleotides, the CDR3 is TGTGCCAGCTGGTACAGGGTTTGGAACACTGAAGCTTTCTTT. This translates into CASWYRVWNTEAFF.